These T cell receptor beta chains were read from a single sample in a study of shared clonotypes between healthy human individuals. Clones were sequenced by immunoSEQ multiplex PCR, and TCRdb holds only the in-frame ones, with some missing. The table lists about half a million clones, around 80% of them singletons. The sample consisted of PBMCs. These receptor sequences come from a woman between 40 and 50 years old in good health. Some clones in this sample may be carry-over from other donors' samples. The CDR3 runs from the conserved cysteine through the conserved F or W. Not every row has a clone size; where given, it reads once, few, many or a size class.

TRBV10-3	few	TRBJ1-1	CATRQDMNTEAFF
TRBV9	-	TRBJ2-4	CASSVEGTRGDIQYF
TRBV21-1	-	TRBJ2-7	CASSKAPSPYEQYF
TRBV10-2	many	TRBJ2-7	CASSDSDTATEQYF
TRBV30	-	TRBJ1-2	CAWSTNTGGSISNYGYTF
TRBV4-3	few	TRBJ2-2	CASSGTVNTGELFF
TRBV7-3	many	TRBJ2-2	CASSPTLAGELFF
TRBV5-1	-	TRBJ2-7	CASSLGILGGSYEQYF
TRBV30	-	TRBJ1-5	CAWSRDRDFTYSNQPQHF
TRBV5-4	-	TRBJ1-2	CASSGRQGAEGYTF
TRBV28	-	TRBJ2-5	CASSLLGASGETQYF
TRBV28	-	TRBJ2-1	CASSSSGNEQFF
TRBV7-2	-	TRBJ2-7	CASSFNRGYEQYF
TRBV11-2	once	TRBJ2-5	CASSLGGTGEETKYF
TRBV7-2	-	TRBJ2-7	CASSLVSGTPSYEQYF
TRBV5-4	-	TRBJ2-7	CASSPGTGVPREQYF
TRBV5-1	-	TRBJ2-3	CASSLSRLSTDTQYF
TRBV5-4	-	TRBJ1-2	CASSEQGYGYTF
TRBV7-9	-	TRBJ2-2	CASSSQTSGRTGELFF
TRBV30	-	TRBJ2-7	CAWGFSRTSGKRYF
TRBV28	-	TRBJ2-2	CASSAGASNTGELFF
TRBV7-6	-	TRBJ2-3	CASSPTGTGTDTQYF
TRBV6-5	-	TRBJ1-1	CASSYFGRDTEAFF